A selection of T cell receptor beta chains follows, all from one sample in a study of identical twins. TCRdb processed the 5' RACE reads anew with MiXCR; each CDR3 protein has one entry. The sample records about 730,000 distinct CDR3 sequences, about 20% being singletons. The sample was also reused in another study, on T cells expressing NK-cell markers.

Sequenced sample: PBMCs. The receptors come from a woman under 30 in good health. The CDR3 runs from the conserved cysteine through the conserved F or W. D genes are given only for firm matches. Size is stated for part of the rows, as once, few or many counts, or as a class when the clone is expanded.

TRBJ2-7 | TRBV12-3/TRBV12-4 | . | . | CASSRVGGRALYEQYF | TGTGCCAGCAGTCGAGTGGGGGGGCGGGCGCTCTACGAGCAGTACTTC
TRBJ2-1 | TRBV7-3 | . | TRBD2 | CASSSLTSGVYNEQFF | TGTGCCAGCAGCTCATTGACTAGCGGGGTGTACAATGAGCAGTTCTTC
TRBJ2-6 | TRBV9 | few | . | CASSPKTGRGSGANVLTF | TGTGCCAGCAGCCCTAAGACAGGGAGGGGCTCTGGGGCCAACGTCCTGACTTTC
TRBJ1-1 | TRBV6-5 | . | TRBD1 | CASSEDREEAFF | TGTGCCAGCAGTGAGGACAGGGAGGAAGCTTTCTTT
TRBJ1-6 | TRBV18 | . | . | CASTKQDNSPLHF | TGTGCCAGCACCAAACAGGATAATTCACCCCTCCACTTT
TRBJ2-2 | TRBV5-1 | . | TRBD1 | CASRPGTGGLGELFF | TGCGCCAGCAGACCCGGGACAGGGGGCCTCGGGGAGCTGTTTTTT
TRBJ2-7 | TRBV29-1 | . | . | CSVTSLGGGWYEQYF | TGCAGCGTTACCTCATTGGGAGGGGGCTGGTACGAGCAGTACTTC
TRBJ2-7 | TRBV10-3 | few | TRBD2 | CAISGGGLSYEQYF | TGTGCCATCAGTGGCGGGGGACTTTCCTACGAGCAGTACTTC
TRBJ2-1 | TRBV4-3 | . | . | CASSQNGGDEQFF | TGCGCCAGCAGCCAAAACGGAGGGGATGAGCAGTTCTTC
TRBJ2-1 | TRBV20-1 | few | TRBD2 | CSAGTSGRSNEQFF | TGCAGTGCTGGGACTAGCGGGAGATCCAATGAGCAGTTCTTC
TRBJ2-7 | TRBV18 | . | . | CASSPNRFPLVGEQYF | TGTGCCAGCTCACCTAATCGGTTTCCCCTGGTGGGCGAGCAGTACTTC
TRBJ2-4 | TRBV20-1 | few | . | CSAKEVNIQYF | TGCAGTGCTAAAGAAGTAAACATTCAGTACTTC
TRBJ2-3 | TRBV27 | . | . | CASSLRGVSDTQYF | TGTGCCAGCAGCCTTCGGGGAGTCTCAGATACGCAGTATTTT
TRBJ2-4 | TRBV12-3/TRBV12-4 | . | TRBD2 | CASLGTSGSRDIQYF | TGTGCCAGCCTCGGGACTAGCGGGAGTCGGGACATTCAGTACTTC
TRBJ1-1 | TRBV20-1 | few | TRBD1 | CSARDPGQGSAEAFF | TGCAGTGCTAGAGATCCGGGACAGGGGTCCGCTGAAGCTTTCTTT
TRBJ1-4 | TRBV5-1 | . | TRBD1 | CASSFGTGEEKLFF | TGCGCCAGCAGCTTCGGAACAGGGGAAGAAAAACTGTTTTTT
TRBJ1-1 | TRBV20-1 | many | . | CSARVRTRGNTEAFF | TGCAGTGCTAGGGTTAGGACAAGAGGCAACACTGAAGCTTTCTTT
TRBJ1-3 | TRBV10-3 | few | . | CAISEIRVDISGNTIYF | TGTGCCATCAGTGAGATTCGCGTGGACATCTCTGGAAACACCATATATTTT
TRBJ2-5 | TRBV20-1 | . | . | CSASTKETQYF | TGCAGTGCTAGTACAAAAGAGACCCAGTACTTC
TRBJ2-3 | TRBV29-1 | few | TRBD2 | CSVQGTSWEVLTDTQYF | TGCAGCGTCCAGGGGACTAGCTGGGAGGTCCTGACAGATACGCAGTATTTT
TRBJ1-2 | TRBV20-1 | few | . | CSARNSRTTGPYTF | TGCAGTGCTAGAAATTCCCGGACAACAGGTCCCTACACCTTC
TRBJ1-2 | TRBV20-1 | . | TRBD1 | CSARQGVYGYTF | TGCAGTGCCAGACAGGGAGTCTATGGCTACACCTTC